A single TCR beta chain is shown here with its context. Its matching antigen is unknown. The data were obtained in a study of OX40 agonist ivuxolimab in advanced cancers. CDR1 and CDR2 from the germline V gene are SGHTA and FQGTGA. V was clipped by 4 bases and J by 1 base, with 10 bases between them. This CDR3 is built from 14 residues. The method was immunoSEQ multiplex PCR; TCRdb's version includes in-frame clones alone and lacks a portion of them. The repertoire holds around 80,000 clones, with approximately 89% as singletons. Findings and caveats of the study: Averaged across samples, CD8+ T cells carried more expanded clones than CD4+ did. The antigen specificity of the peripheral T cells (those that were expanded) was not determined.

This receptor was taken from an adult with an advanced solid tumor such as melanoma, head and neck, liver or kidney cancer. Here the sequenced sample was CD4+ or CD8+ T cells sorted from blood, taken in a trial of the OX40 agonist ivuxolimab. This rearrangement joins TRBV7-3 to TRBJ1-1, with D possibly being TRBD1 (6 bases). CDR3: CASSSKGGNTEAFF. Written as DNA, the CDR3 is TGTGCCAGCAGCTCCAAAGGGGGGAACACTGAAGCTTTCTTT.